This record covers a single T cell receptor beta chain. This CDR3 has 13 residues. Trimming pared 5 bases from V and 7 bases from J, leaving 14 bases between. The record originates from a study of response to subunit inactivated influenza vaccine. TCRdb analysed the RT-PCR reads with MiXCR anew, one entry per CDR3 protein. The sample has a few hundred thousand distinct CDR3 sequences; roughly 7.9% are singletons. The source material was PBMCs from blood, sampled 23 to 25 months after vaccination. The source of this sequence is a man aged 45-69 years who received an inactivated influenza vaccine. The chain has TRBV12-3 or TRBV12-4 and TRBJ1-2, with a possible D match to TRBD1 (5 bases). CDR3 in DNA: TGTGCCAGCAGTCTGACAGTATTCGGTGGCTACACCTTC. Protein sequence: CASSLTVFGGYTF.